The rows below give T cell receptor beta chains drawn from one sample of a study of shared clonotypes between healthy human individuals. TCRdb keeps only in-frame clones here, not all; method: immunoSEQ multiplex PCR. Of some 2 million clones listed, about 95% were seen once; the top ten hold more than 0.95%. Sequencing was done on a sample of naive CD8+ T cells sorted from blood. The receptors stem from a man aged 18 to 35 in good health. The CDR3 runs from the conserved cysteine through the conserved F or W. The order of the fields is D gene, V gene, clone size, J gene, CDR3 DNA, CDR3 protein. A D gene is named only where the DNA matches it firmly. For some rows the clone size is stated as once, few or many, or as a class when expanded; others skip it.

.,TRBV5-1,once,TRBJ2-3,TGCGCCAGCAGCCGCCTCTACCTTAGACAGGAGAGCACAGATACGCAGTATTTT,CASSRLYLRQESTDTQYF
TRBD1,TRBV19,.,TRBJ1-2,TGTGCCAGTAGCAGGCCGACAGGGAGTAACTATGGCTACACCTTC,CASSRPTGSNYGYTF
TRBD2,TRBV5-1,.,TRBJ2-3,TGCGCCAGCAGCCTGACAGCGGGGGGGCGCGGAGATACGCAGTATTTT,CASSLTAGGRGDTQYF
TRBD1,TRBV5-1,.,TRBJ1-2,TGCGCCAGCAGCCCGGGACAGGGGGCTGACGGTGGCTACACCTTC,CASSPGQGADGGYTF
TRBD1,TRBV7-6,.,TRBJ2-7,TGTGCCAGCAGCGATGGGACAGGGTTCGGGTACGAGCAGTACTTC,CASSDGTGFGYEQYF
TRBD1,TRBV19,.,TRBJ2-7,TGTGCCAGTAGTATGCGAGGGGGCGCGTACGAGCAGTACTTC,CASSMRGGAYEQYF
.,TRBV5-1,.,TRBJ2-7,TGCGCCAGCAGCTTCGGGGGATCCTACGAGCAGTACTTC,CASSFGGSYEQYF
TRBD1,TRBV29-1,.,TRBJ2-1,TGCAGCGTGCGCGGGACAGGGCGGACGGACAGTTTGAGTGAGCAGTTCTTC,CSVRGTGRTDSLSEQFF
TRBD1,TRBV10-1,.,TRBJ2-7,TGCGCCAGCAGTGAGTCGGGACAGGGTGACGAGCAGTACTTC,CASSESGQGDEQYF
.,TRBV4-1,once,TRBJ2-5,TGCGCCAGCAGCCAGCCGGTGGGGCCCCAAGAGACCCAGTACTTC,CASSQPVGPQETQYF
TRBD2,TRBV13,.,TRBJ2-3,TGTGCCAGCAGCTCAGGACTAGCGGAGTATACGCAGTATTTT,CASSSGLAEYTQYF
TRBD2,TRBV10-3,.,TRBJ2-3,TGTGCCATCAGTGAGGGACTAGCGGGAGTTAAGGATACGCAGTATTTT,CAISEGLAGVKDTQYF
.,TRBV5-5,.,TRBJ2-7,TGTGCCAGCAGCTTGGCCGGGCCTAGCTATTTTAGCGAGCAGTACTTC,CASSLAGPSYFSEQYF
.,TRBV7-9,.,TRBJ1-1,TGTGCCACCGGGAACTTAATGGGGACTGAAGCTTTCTTT,CATGNLMGTEAFF
TRBD2,TRBV5-1,once,TRBJ2-5,TGCGCCAGCAGCTTGGGGGCTCTAGCGGGCCTCCAAGAGACCCAGTACTTC,CASSLGALAGLQETQYF
.,TRBV27,.,TRBJ1-1,TGTGCCAGCAGTTTCTCTGGGGCCACTGAAGCTTTCTTT,CASSFSGATEAFF
.,TRBV19,.,TRBJ2-1,TGTGCCAGTAGTATCCGGGACACATACAATGAGCAGTTCTTC,CASSIRDTYNEQFF
TRBD2,TRBV7-9,.,TRBJ2-5,TGTGCCAGCAACAACTCAAGCGGGGGGCTGGAGACCCAGTACTTC,CASNNSSGGLETQYF
.,TRBV30,.,TRBJ1-4,TGTGCCTGGAGTGTCGTCGGCTATAATGAAAAACTGTTTTTT,CAWSVVGYNEKLFF
TRBD2,TRBV15,.,TRBJ2-2,TGTGCCACCAACAGTCTGCCAAGGCGGGAGTACGACACCGGGGAGCTGTTTTTT,CATNSLPRREYDTGELFF
.,TRBV19,once,TRBJ1-1,TGTGCCAGTAGTATAGATAACTCGAAGAACACTGAAGCTTTCTTT,CASSIDNSKNTEAFF
TRBD1,TRBV4-1,.,TRBJ2-7,TGCGCCAGCAGCCAATCGACCGGGACAGGGGGCCACGAGCAGTACTTC,CASSQSTGTGGHEQYF
TRBD1,TRBV10-3,.,TRBJ1-6,TGTGCCATCAGGGAACCGGGACAGGGGGCAAGTTCACCCCTCCACTTT,CAIREPGQGASSPLHF
.,TRBV7-2,once,TRBJ1-2,TGTGCCGGCAGGTCTAATTCGGTGGCGGGAGGCGGCTACACCTTC,CAGRSNSVAGGGYTF
.,TRBV12-5,.,TRBJ2-7,TGTGCTAGTGGTGAAAACCCCTACGAGCAGTACTTC,CASGENPYEQYF
.,TRBV27,.,TRBJ2-3,TGTGCCAGCAGACTATTTGGCCTGAACACAGATACGCAGTATTTT,CASRLFGLNTDTQYF
.,TRBV11-2,.,TRBJ1-1,TGTGCCAGCAGCTCGTCGGGGCCCGGGGACACTGAAGCTTTCTTT,CASSSSGPGDTEAFF
.,TRBV28,.,TRBJ2-7,TGTGCCAGCAGTTCCTTAGGGGAATACGGCGAGCAGTACTTC,CASSSLGEYGEQYF
.,TRBV7-6,.,TRBJ1-3,TGTGCCAGCAGCTTAGGGCAGGGATCTGGAAACACCATATATTTT,CASSLGQGSGNTIYF